This TCR beta chain stems from a study of healthy donors' naive CD4 and CD8 T cells. A word on this clonotype: The antigen remains unidentified.

Starting from 500 ng of total RNA, TCR libraries were made with linear amplification. Each CDR3 protein is one row after TCRdb ran MiXCR on the reads. The sample lists 150,000 to 200,000 distinct CDR3 sequences; 74% were seen once. CDR1 is LGHNA and CDR2 is YSLEER in the germline V gene. The CDR3 consists of 14 residues. V shed 1 base and J shed 7 bases, with 11 bases lying between them. CD4+CD8-CD45RO-CD45RA+ cells were naive CD4+; CD8+CD4-CD45RA+CD27bright cells were naive CD8+. General study findings and limits: Positive CDR3 charge linked to CD4+ cells, negative to CD8+ cells. Reportedly, most V and J gene segments showed naive CD4+ versus CD8+ bias.

Sequences were obtained from naive CD4+ and CD8+ T cells sorted from blood, pooled from several donors. The chain uses TRBV4-3 and TRBJ1-5; D might be TRBD1 (6 bases). The receptor comes from a pool of human donors in good health; the sample pools cells from several healthy donors. The CDR3 region is CASSQVLGGQPQHF. DNA of the CDR3: TGCGCCAGCAGCCAAGTATTGGGGGGCCAGCCCCAGCATTTT.